This TCR beta chain was identified in a study of blood T cell repertoires in COVID-19. Study summary: Sample material is recorded as cDNA or gDNA derived from T cells, B-cell-depleted T cells, or PBMCs.

Here immunoSEQ multiplex PCR was the method, and the copy in TCRdb shows in-frame clones only, minus some. This table holds around 94,000 clones, just under 95% found once. The receptor comes from a woman between 45 and 65 years old with COVID-19, enrolled during active disease. Material: peripheral blood.

CDR3 protein: CASSLEGRITEAFF. CDR3 sequence (DNA): TGCGCCAGCAGCTTGGAGGGGAGGATCACTGAAGCTTTCTTT. The rearrangement uses TRBV5-1 and TRBJ1-1, with TRBD1 as a possible D gene (5 bases). CDR1 is SGHRS, CDR2 YFSETQ, per germline. The CDR3 is 14 amino acids. V lost 0 bases and J 4 bases, leaving 10 bases between the germline ends. The whole variable domain, remainder taken from reference TRBV5-1 and TRBJ1-1, is KAGVTQTPRYLIKTRGQQVTLSCSPISGHRSVSWYQQTPGQGLQFLFEYFSETQRNKGNFPGRFSGRQFSNSRSEMNVSTLELGDSALYLCASSLEGRITEAFFGQGTRLTVV.